The 24 T cell receptor beta chains given below trace back to one sample, sequenced in a study of regulatory T cells in long-lasting Graves disease. Noted time point: newly diagnosed GD, antithyroid drugs for less than 3 months. PBMC-derived RNA was used for the TCR library. In building TCR beta libraries, iRepertoire HTBI primers were used together with Arm-PCR of CDR3 regions. TCRdb itself ran the multiplex PCR reads through MiXCR, one entry per CDR3 protein. The table includes 370,000 or so distinct CDR3 sequences, around 16% detected once. This sample was also put to use in a study of T cells in Graves' hyperthyroidism and ophthalmopathy.

Source: peripheral blood mononuclear cells (PBMCs), taken at new diagnosis, from a patient treated with antithyroid drugs. Receptor source: a woman between 18 and 29 years old with Graves disease.

There are many counts of this clonotype. This chain links TRBV2 with TRBJ1-5; unclear D gene. The CDR3 runs to 17 residues. Germline CDR1 SNHLY, CDR2 FYNNEI. Trimming stripped 1 base from V and 0 bases from J, with 13 bases between. In nucleotides, the CDR3 is TGTGCCAGCAGTGAAGGACGGAACCTTTATAGCAATCAGCCCCAGCATTTT. Its translation: CASSEGRNLYSNQPQHF.

This clonotype was detected ten times or more. The rearrangement joins TRBV7-9 to TRBJ2-5, with D tentatively TRBD1 (5 bases). CDR3 length equals 12 residues. With 7 bases removed from V and 2 bases from J, the gap between germline ends came to 8 bases. Germline V CDR1 and CDR2: SEHNR, FQNEAQ (reference sequence). The CDR3 is CASKGRQETQYF. The CDR3 region has the DNA TGTGCCAGCAAGGGGCGACAAGAGACCCAGTACTTC.

The chain has TRBV18 and TRBJ1-1, with 10 nucleotides matching TRBD1. Looked up from germline, CDR1 is KGHSH and CDR2 is LQKENI. The CDR3 covers 18 residues. The ends lost 4 bases at V and 3 bases at J; junction bases unmatched: 14. The CDR3 sequence is CASSLSSSTGGFYTEAFF. The CDR3 region has the DNA TGTGCCAGCTCACTGTCGAGTTCGACAGGGGGCTTTTACACTGAAGCTTTCTTT. Full variable domain (rest looked up from reference TRBV18 and TRBJ1-1): NAGVMQNPRHLVRRRGQEARLRCSPMKGHSHVYWYRQLPEEGLKFMVYLQKENIIDESGMPKERFSAEFPKEGPSILRIQQVVRGDSAAYFCASSLSSSTGGFYTEAFFGQGTRLTVV.

This clonotype was seen a handful of times. The chain carries TRBV7-9 and TRBJ1-5; weak D call: TRBD1 (6 bases). The CDR3 contains 15 residues. Germline assignment: CDR1 SEHNR and CDR2 FQNEAQ (reference sequence). V was trimmed by 6 bases and J by 7 bases, leaving 19 bases between them. The CDR3 DNA reads TGTGCCAGCAGTCCCCCGGGGGGGCCGGAACAGCCCCAGCATTTT. This sequence encodes CASSPPGGPEQPQHF.

This clonotype was detected many times. The chain links TRBV2 to TRBJ2-5; no reliable D call. CDR3 length: 11 residues. V lost 7 bases and J 3 bases, leaving 6 bases between the germline ends. Germline V CDR1 and CDR2: SNHLY, FYNNEI. CDR3 protein: CASTFKETQYF. CDR3 nucleotides: TGTGCCAGCACCTTTAAAGAGACCCAGTACTTC.

This clonotype was detected ten times or more. This rearrangement joins TRBV7-9 to TRBJ2-1, with 9 bases lining up with TRBD2. V dropped 3 bases and J dropped 5; count of bases not matched to a gene: 5. Germline CDR1 and CDR2: SEHNR and FQNEAQ (reference sequence). This CDR3 has 15 residues. In DNA, the CDR3 is TGTGCCAGCAGCTTTTCCTCTAGCGGGGACAATGAGCAGTTCTTC. Translated, it gives CASSFSSSGDNEQFF.

In this sample, this clonotype turned up many times. This chain links TRBV6-1 with TRBJ1-5; D perhaps matches TRBD1 (5 bases). There are 13 residues in the CDR3. Trimming pared 10 bases from V and 4 bases from J, leaving 14 bases between. Germline V gene lookup returns CDR1 MNHNS and CDR2 SASEGT. The CDR3 DNA reads TGTGCCACCGGAAAACAGGAAAATCAGCCCCAGCATTTT. Translated: CATGKQENQPQHF.

This clonotype was detected many times. The chain recombines TRBV3-1 with TRBJ2-1; 7 bases align to TRBD2. This CDR3 region has 14 residues. Germline assignment: CDR1 LGHDT and CDR2 YNNKEL (reference sequence). With 3 bases clipped from V and 8 bases from J, the junction kept 7 bases outside the gene matches. The CDR3: CASSQRAGRDEQFF. The DNA for the CDR3 is TGTGCCAGCAGCCAGAGAGCGGGGCGGGATGAGCAGTTCTTC.

This clonotype has a count of ten or more. This sequence joins TRBV7-8 and TRBJ2-4; 9 positions match TRBD1. CDR1 and CDR2 (germline): SGHVS, FQNEAQ. V lost 3 bases and J lost 9; bases outside the gene matches: 9. CDR3 length: 15 amino acids. The CDR3 here is CASSFTRTGVSIQYF. The CDR3 region has the DNA TGTGCCAGCAGCTTTACCCGGACAGGGGTGAGCATTCAGTACTTC. The whole variable domain, remainder taken from reference TRBV7-8 and TRBJ2-4, is GAGVSQSPRYKVAKRGQDVALRCDPISGHVSLFWYQQALGQGPEFLTYFQNEAQLDKSGLPSDRFFAERPEGSVSTLKIQRTQQEDSAVYLCASSFTRTGVSIQYFGAGTRLSVL.

The chain has TRBV19 and TRBJ2-3; 7 bases fit TRBD2. This CDR3 is 14 amino acids long. Germline V gene sequence: CDR1 LNHDA, CDR2 SQIVND (reference sequence). Unmatched junction bases numbered 4, after V lost 2 bases and J lost 5 bases. In DNA, the CDR3 is TGTGCCAGTAGTATAATCTCTAGCGGAGATACGCAGTATTTT. It specifies CASSIISSGDTQYF.

The sample holds many counts of this clonotype. The V gene is TRBV2, the J gene TRBJ2-3; 9 bases agree with TRBD2. The CDR3 consists of 17 residues. Per germline, CDR1 SNHLY and CDR2 FYNNEI. The ends lost 0 bases at V and 2 bases at J; junction bases unmatched: 6. The DNA of the CDR3 is TGTGCCAGCAGTGAAGCGCGGCTAGCGGGATCCACAGATACGCAGTATTTT. Encoded protein: CASSEARLAGSTDTQYF.

The chain has TRBV20-1 and TRBJ2-7, with 8 bases that match TRBD1. CDR1 and CDR2 from the germline V gene are DFQATT and SNEGSKA (reference sequence). The trim removed 4 bases at V and 5 bases at J, leaving 7 bases unmatched. CDR3 length equals 13 residues. CDR3 in DNA: TGCAGTGCTATATGGACAGGGCCCCACGAGCAGTACTTC. Translating it yields CSAIWTGPHEQYF.

The CDR3 reads CSARQRGTRYEQYF. In nucleotides, the CDR3 is TGCAGTGCTAGACAACGCGGGACTAGGTACGAGCAGTACTTC. This rearrangement joins TRBV20-1 to TRBJ2-7; 8 nucleotides align to TRBD2. The ends lost 2 bases at V and 4 bases at J; junction bases unmatched: 7. The V gene's germline CDR1 is DFQATT and CDR2 SNEGSKA (reference sequence). The CDR3 extends over 14 amino acids.

The V call is TRBV30, the J call TRBJ1-2; D is uncertain. The germline gives CDR1 GTSNPN, CDR2 SVGIG (reference sequence). The CDR3 sequence is 13 residues long. Deletions cut 3 bases from V and 2 bases from J, with 10 bases between. The CDR3 region has the DNA TGTGCCTGGAGGACGGCCGGGAACTATGGCTACACCTTC. Protein sequence: CAWRTAGNYGYTF.

At least ten counts were recorded for this clonotype. The gene calls are TRBV2 and TRBJ1-6; maybe TRBD1 (5 bases). CDR1 and CDR2 (germline): SNHLY, FYNNEI. V was shortened by 0 bases and J by 7 bases, with 13 bases between the two germline ends. The CDR3 is 16 residues long. The CDR3 region has the DNA TGTGCCAGCAGTGAAGCGCTGGGGGGAACCAATTCACCCCTCCACTTT. As protein: CASSEALGGTNSPLHF.

This clonotype was observed at least ten times. V usage is TRBV18 and J usage is TRBJ1-1; 8 nucleotides agree with TRBD1. The CDR3 is 14 amino acids. Unmatched junction bases numbered 3, after V lost 5 bases and J lost 1 base. Germline V CDR1 and CDR2: KGHSH, LQKENI. The chain's CDR3 is CASSADRGNTEAFF. CDR3 DNA: TGTGCCAGCTCAGCCGACAGGGGGAACACTGAAGCTTTCTTT.

With respect to this clonotype: A much bigger clone sits one base away, suggesting this may be a read error. The chain couples TRBV28 to TRBJ1-5, with D possibly matching TRBD1 (6 bases). Germline CDR1 MDHEN, CDR2 SYDVKM. V lost 1 base and J 6 bases, leaving 10 bases between the germline ends. This CDR3 is 14 amino acids long. CDR3 sequence: CASSLSGVGQPQHF. The CDR3 coding sequence is TGTGCCAGCAGTTTATCAGGGGTCGGTCAGCCCCAGCATTTT.

This clonotype was picked up a small number of times. The chain has TRBV10-1 and TRBJ1-6, with a possible D match to TRBD1 (5 bases). Germline values: CDR1 WNHNN, CDR2 SYGVQD (reference sequence). The CDR3 extends over 13 amino acids. V was shortened by 4 bases and J by 8 bases, with 9 bases between the two germline ends. CDR3 loop: CASSAGGYSPLHF. The CDR3 coding sequence is TGCGCCAGCAGTGCTGGGGGATATTCACCCCTCCACTTT.

The J gene is TRBJ2-5, the V gene TRBV7-9, with D tentatively TRBD1 or TRBD2 (6 bases each). The germline CDR1 and CDR2 sequences are SEHNR and FQNEAQ (reference sequence). CDR3 size: 15 residues. V lost 0 bases and J lost 7, with 15 bases in between. CDR3 nucleotide sequence: TGTGCCAGCAGCTTAGCGTCGGGGGCCGGAGGGACCCAGTACTTC. This codes for CASSLASGAGGTQYF.

In its sample, this clonotype is medium-sized. This chain links TRBV20-1 with TRBJ2-3; 9 positions agree with TRBD2. Germline trimming cut 3 bases from V and 2 bases from J; bases unmatched to any gene: 6. Looked up from germline, CDR1 is DFQATT and CDR2 is SNEGSKA (reference sequence). CDR3 size: 15 residues. As DNA, the CDR3 is TGCAGTGCTAGGAGGCGGGGGGGCCTCACAGATACGCAGTATTTT. It yields the protein CSARRRGGLTDTQYF.

This clonotype showed up many times. The V gene is TRBV18, the J gene TRBJ2-1, with TRBD2 matching over 8 bases. V shed 3 bases, J shed 4 bases, and the junction held 8 bases outside the gene matches. This CDR3 comprises 16 residues. In germline, CDR1 is KGHSH, CDR2 LQKENI. The CDR3 sequence is CASSPLSGGQYNEQFF. Written as DNA, the CDR3 is TGTGCCAGCTCACCCCTCAGCGGGGGCCAATACAATGAGCAGTTCTTC.

There are a few counts of this clonotype. The chain combines TRBV14 with TRBJ2-7, with D unclear. V lost 2 bases, J lost 4 bases, and 6 bases lay in between. The germline V gene encodes CDR1 SGHDN and CDR2 FVKESK. The CDR3 has 12 residues. The CDR3 protein is CASSQHIYEQYF. The CDR3 DNA is TGTGCCAGCAGCCAACACATTTACGAGCAGTACTTC.

CDR3 sequence reads: CASSRFTVPSVGTEAFF. CDR3 DNA: TGTGCCAGTAGTCGGTTCACAGTTCCCTCTGTTGGGACTGAAGCTTTCTTT. The rearrangement uses TRBV19 and TRBJ1-1; the D is unclear. Germline-derived CDR1 and CDR2 are LNHDA and SQIVND (reference sequence). V was clipped by 5 bases and J by 5 bases, with 24 bases between them. The CDR3 spans 17 residues.

This clonotype was picked up many times. The gene calls are TRBV28 and TRBJ1-2; the D is unclear. V lost 6 bases to trimming and J lost 1 base, with 9 bases between them. The CDR3 runs to 13 residues. Germline CDR1 reads MDHEN; CDR2 reads SYDVKM. This CDR3 is CASRNPFNYGYTF. The CDR3 DNA follows: TGTGCCAGCAGGAACCCCTTTAACTATGGCTACACCTTC.